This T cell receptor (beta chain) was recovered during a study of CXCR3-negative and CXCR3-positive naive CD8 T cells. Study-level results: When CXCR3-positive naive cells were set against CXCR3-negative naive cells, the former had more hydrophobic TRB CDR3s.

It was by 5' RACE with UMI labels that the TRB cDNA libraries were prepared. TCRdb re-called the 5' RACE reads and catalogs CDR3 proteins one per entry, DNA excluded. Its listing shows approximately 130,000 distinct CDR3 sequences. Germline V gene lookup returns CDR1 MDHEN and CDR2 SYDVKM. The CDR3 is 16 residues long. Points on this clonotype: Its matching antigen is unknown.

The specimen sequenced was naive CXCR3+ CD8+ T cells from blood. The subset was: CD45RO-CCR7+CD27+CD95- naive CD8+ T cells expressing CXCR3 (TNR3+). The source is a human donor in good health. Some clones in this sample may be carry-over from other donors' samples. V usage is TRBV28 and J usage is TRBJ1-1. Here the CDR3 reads CASSSPRLDGNTEAFF.